This T cell receptor beta chain is drawn from a study of spatial heterogeneity in lung cancer. On the study more broadly: Each unique TCR and UMI combination was seen more than ten times on average in raw reads.

TCRdb re-called the 5' RACE reads with MiXCR, one entry per CDR3 protein. Here the sample spans 110,000 or so distinct CDR3 sequences, 11% being singletons. The sample's time point: blood at routine non-recurrence follow-up after resection. The CDR3 consists of 15 residues. V gave up 5 bases and J gave up 0 bases; unmatched junction bases: 4. Germline V lookup: CDR1 SGHVS, CDR2 FNYEAQ. The sequence came from a female donor with early-stage non-small cell lung cancer. This chain uses TRBV7-6 with TRBJ2-3; TRBD2 matches 8 bases. The source was PBMCs, collected at follow-up. CDR3 protein: CASSATSVSTDTQYF. The DNA for the CDR3 is TGTGCCAGCAGCGCGACTAGCGTAAGCACAGATACGCAGTATTTT.